The next 14 T cell receptor beta chains were all read from a single sample in a study of PD-L1 blockade in urothelial cancer. Time point specified: pretreatment peripheral blood. The table came from immunoSEQ multiplex PCR; TCRdb's copy has only in-frame clones and leaves some out. The table has roughly 50,000 clones, roughly 80% seen once. Material: PBMCs, obtained around atezolizumab (anti-PD-L1) treatment. Source of these receptors: a man aged 65 to 85 with urothelial cancer.

Here the CDR3 DNA reads TGCGCCAGCAGCTTGGAAGTTAGCGGGAGGATTTGGGGTGAGCAGTTCTTC. Amino acids: CASSLEVSGRIWGEQFF. The chain uses TRBV5-1 and TRBJ2-1; TRBD2 matches 10 bases. V shed 0 bases and J 9 bases; nucleotides not matched to a gene: 12. Germline CDR1 reads SGHRS; CDR2 reads YFSETQ. CDR3 length: 17 amino acids.

The genes are TRBV9 and TRBJ2-7; TRBD1 aligns across 9 bases. Germline CDR1 and CDR2: SGDLS and YYNGEE. With V trimmed by 0 bases and J by 0 bases, 4 bases remained unmatched. The CDR3 has 16 residues. CDR3 nucleotide sequence: TGTGCCAGCAGCGTAGTGGACAGGGGACCCTCCTACGAGCAGTACTTC. This codes for CASSVVDRGPSYEQYF.

J is TRBJ2-7 and V is TRBV5-8; 8 bases agree with TRBD1. CDR1 SGHTS and CDR2 YDEGEE come from the germline V gene. J gave up 4 bases and V 4 bases, and 7 bases lay outside the gene matches. The CDR3 totals 14 residues. The CDR3 sequence: CASSLPGQVYEQYF. CDR3 DNA: TGTGCCAGCAGCCTACCGGGACAGGTATACGAGCAGTACTTC.

The V gene is TRBV4-3, the J gene TRBJ1-3, with TRBD1 as a possible D gene (6 bases). The CDR3 has 19 residues. Germline V gene sequence: CDR1 LGHNA, CDR2 YSLEER. The V end was cut by 0 bases, the J end by 2 bases, with 20 bases between. The CDR3 DNA reads as TGCGCCAGCAGCCAAGACCCCACCAGGGGCGCTGGAGCTGGAAACACCATATATTTT. Translating gives CASSQDPTRGAGAGNTIYF.

The chain couples TRBV5-4 to TRBJ2-7, with 10 bases fitting TRBD2. Germline loops: CDR1 SGHNT, CDR2 YYREEE (reference sequence). J gave up 4 bases and V 5 bases, and 12 bases lay outside the gene matches. The CDR3 length is 16 residues. The CDR3 sequence is CASSRAGASGSYEQYF. CDR3 DNA: TGTGCCAGCAGTCGTGCGGGGGCTAGCGGGAGTTACGAGCAGTACTTC.

The rearrangement joins TRBV30 to TRBJ1-1; weak D call: TRBD1 (5 bases). Germline V gene sequence: CDR1 GTSNPN, CDR2 SVGIG (reference sequence). This CDR3 has 13 residues. Trimming left V 0 bases short and J 3 bases short, with 8 bases between. This chain's CDR3 is CAWSVQGDTEAFF. The CDR3 nucleotides are TGTGCCTGGAGTGTACAAGGGGACACTGAAGCTTTCTTT.

The chain carries TRBV4-2 and TRBJ2-5; TRBD2 might be the D (6 bases). V lost 1 base and J 5 bases, leaving 17 bases between the germline ends. This CDR3 spans 16 amino acids. Germline CDR1 and CDR2: LGHNA and YNFKEQ. CDR3 amino acids: CASSQGTREGRETQYF. CDR3 coding DNA: TGTGCCAGCAGCCAAGGAACTAGAGAGGGGAGGGAGACCCAGTACTTC.

The chain carries TRBV28 and TRBJ1-4; D is undetermined. The CDR3 consists of 13 residues. Germline loops: CDR1 MDHEN, CDR2 SYDVKM. V lost 3 bases to trimming and J lost 9 bases, with 11 bases between them. The CDR3 reads CASSFTAWQKLFF. The DNA of the CDR3 is TGTGCCAGCAGTTTTACAGCCTGGCAAAAACTGTTTTTT.

V is TRBV7-2 and J is TRBJ1-3, with 8 nucleotides matching TRBD1. Germline V CDR1 and CDR2: SGHTA, FQGNSA. The CDR3 covers 14 residues. The junction had 5 bases not matched to a gene; V was cut back by 4 bases and J by 6 bases. The CDR3 nucleotides read TGTGCCAGCAGCTCCAGACAGGGGACAAACACCATATATTTT. It is translated as CASSSRQGTNTIYF.

Turning to this clone: This sample also contains other DNA sequences that code for the same CDR3. V usage is TRBV7-9 and J usage is TRBJ2-7; a weak D match, TRBD1 (5 bases). CDR1 and CDR2 from the germline V gene are SEHNR and FQNEAQ (reference sequence). V was clipped by 1 base and J by 2 bases, with 6 bases between them. CDR3 length: 13 residues. The CDR3 here is CASSLGGTYEQYF. As DNA, the CDR3 is TGTGCCAGCAGCTTAGGGGGCACCTACGAGCAGTACTTC.

The V and J genes are TRBV4-1 and TRBJ2-5; TRBD1 aligns across 12 bases. The CDR3 runs 15 residues. V was pared by 3 bases and J by 4 bases, with 3 bases of the junction left unmatched. Germline CDR1 reads MGHRA; CDR2 reads YSYEKL. CDR3 bases: TGCGCCAGCAGCCACGGGACAGGGGGCGTAGAGACCCAGTACTTC. This sequence encodes CASSHGTGGVETQYF.

The chain couples TRBV7-6 to TRBJ2-1; 9 bases map to TRBD1. The CDR3 runs 15 residues. Trimming at V came to 6 bases and at J to 1 base, leaving 4 bases not matched to a gene. Germline CDR1 SGHVS, CDR2 FNYEAQ. CDR3 bases: TGTGCCAGCAGTTCGACAGGGGGATCCTACAATGAGCAGTTCTTC. Amino acids: CASSSTGGSYNEQFF.

The chain joins TRBV9 to TRBJ2-5, with 9 bases fitting TRBD2. The CDR3 contains 17 residues. The ends lost 0 bases at V and 4 bases at J; junction bases unmatched: 10. Germline lookup yields CDR1 SGDLS and CDR2 YYNGEE. The CDR3 spells CASSVAGKRGVRETQYF. The CDR3 bases are TGTGCCAGCAGCGTAGCGGGAAAGCGGGGGGTAAGAGAGACCCAGTACTTC.

CDR3 sequence reads: CASSFRENYGYTF. CDR3 coding DNA: TGTGCCAGCAGCTTCAGGGAAAACTATGGCTACACCTTC. V and J are TRBV7-9 and TRBJ1-2; D may be TRBD1 (5 bases). Trimming removed 3 bases from V and 2 bases from J, with 7 bases in between. CDR1 SEHNR and CDR2 FQNEAQ come from the germline V gene (reference sequence). The CDR3 length is 13 residues.